This T cell receptor (beta chain) was sequenced during a study of OX40 agonist ivuxolimab in advanced cancers. Study results and caveats: The CD4+ and CD8+ T cells in the blood had expanded clonally by week 6 at 0.1 to 3.0 mg/kg. Antigen targets of the expanded peripheral T cells went undetermined. Partly responding patients at 0.1-3.0 mg/kg showed some of the smallest clonal expansion.

Comment on this clone: Its specificity is not known.

Libraries were prepared by immunoSEQ multiplex PCR; TCRdb keeps only in-frame clonotypes and omits some of them. The data hold about 120,000 clones, with around 87% observed a single time. Trimming took off 6 bases at V and 3 bases at J, with 5 bases between the two ends. CDR3 length equals 11 residues. Germline CDR1 and CDR2: MRHNA and SNTAGT. The V call is TRBV6-4, the J call TRBJ2-5, with D unresolved. Sequenced here: CD4+ or CD8+ T cells sorted from blood, sampled in a trial of the OX40 agonist ivuxolimab. This sequence was found in an adult with an advanced solid tumor such as melanoma, head and neck, liver or kidney cancer. The CDR3 nucleotides read TGTGCCAGCAGGGATAAAGAGACCCAGTACTTC. It specifies CASRDKETQYF.